This T cell receptor (beta chain) was profiled in a study of tumor-infiltrating lymphocytes in oesophageal squamous cell carcinoma. A note on this clonotype: One junction end disagrees with the germline gene, perhaps due to a read error.

TCRdb fed the PCR reads into MiXCR, producing one record per CDR3 protein. Counted here are more than 9,500 distinct CDR3 sequences, about 54% occurring once; the ten biggest clones make up approximately 24%. CDR3 length: 15 amino acids. Germline V CDR1 and CDR2: SGHTA, FQGTGA. The clonotype comes from a male donor with esophageal squamous cell carcinoma. The material sequenced was esophageal tumor tissue. This sequence joins TRBV7-3 and TRBJ2-4; 10 bases are shared with TRBD2. CDR3 sequence reads: CASSLTGTSEGEQYF. The CDR3 DNA is TGTGCCAGCAGCCTAACCGGGACTAGCGAGGGTGAGCAGTACTTC. The full variable domain, rest sourced from reference TRBV7-3 and TRBJ2-4, is GAGVSQTPSNKVTEKGKYVELRCDPISGHTALYWYRQSLGQGPEFLIYFQGTGAADDSGLPNDRFFAVRPEGSVSTLKIQRTERGDSAVYLCASSLTGTSEGEQYFGAGTRLSVL.